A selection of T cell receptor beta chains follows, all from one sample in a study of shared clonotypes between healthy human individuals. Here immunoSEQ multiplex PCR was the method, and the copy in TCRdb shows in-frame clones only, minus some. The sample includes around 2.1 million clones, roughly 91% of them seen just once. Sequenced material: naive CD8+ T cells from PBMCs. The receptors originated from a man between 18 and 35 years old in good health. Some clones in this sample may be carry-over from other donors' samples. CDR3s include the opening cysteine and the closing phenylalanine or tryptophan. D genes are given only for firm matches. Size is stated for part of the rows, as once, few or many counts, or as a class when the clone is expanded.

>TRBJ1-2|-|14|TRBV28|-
CASSLNRLFYGYTF
TGTGCCAGCAGTTTGAACAGGTTATTCTATGGCTACACCTTC
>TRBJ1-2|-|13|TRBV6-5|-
CASSHPYTGGYTF
TGTGCCAGCAGTCATCCATACACGGGAGGCTACACCTTC
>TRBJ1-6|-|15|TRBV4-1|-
CASSQEGAFGSPLHF
TGCGCCAGCAGCCAAGAGGGGGCTTTCGGGTCACCCCTCCACTTT
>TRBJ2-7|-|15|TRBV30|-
CAWSVLAEGYYEQYF
TGTGCCTGGAGTGTACTGGCGGAGGGGTACTACGAGCAGTACTTC
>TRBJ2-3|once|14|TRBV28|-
CASSSRADPDTQYF
TGTGCCAGCAGTTCCCGCGCGGATCCAGATACGCAGTATTTT
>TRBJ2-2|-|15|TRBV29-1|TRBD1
CSVERTGAFSGELFF
TGCAGCGTTGAACGGACAGGGGCTTTTTCCGGGGAGCTGTTTTTT
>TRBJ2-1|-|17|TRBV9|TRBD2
CASSPLHGGESGDEQFF
TGTGCCAGCAGCCCACTCCATGGGGGAGAGAGCGGGGATGAGCAGTTCTTC
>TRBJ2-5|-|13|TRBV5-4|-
CASSFWGGETQYF
TGTGCCAGCAGCTTCTGGGGCGGGGAGACCCAGTACTTC
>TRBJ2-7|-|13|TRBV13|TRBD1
CASSSQGAWEQYF
TGTGCCAGCAGTTCTCAGGGGGCTTGGGAGCAGTACTTC
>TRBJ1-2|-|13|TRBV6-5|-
CASSYSGQNGYTF
TGTGCCAGCAGTTACTCCGGACAGAATGGCTACACCTTC
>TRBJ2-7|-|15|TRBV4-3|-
CASSQGRGFSYEQHF
TGCGCCAGCAGCCAAGGCAGGGGATTCTCCTACGAGCAGCACTTC
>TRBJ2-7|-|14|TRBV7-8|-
CASSLLGPFYEQYF
TGTGCCAGCAGCTTGTTAGGCCCCTTCTACGAGCAGTACTTC
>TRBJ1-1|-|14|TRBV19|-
CASSIFDRNTEAFF
TGTGCCAGTAGTATTTTTGACAGAAACACTGAAGCTTTCTTT
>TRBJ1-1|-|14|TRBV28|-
CASSFLGVGTEAFF
TGTGCCAGCAGTTTTTTAGGGGTGGGCACTGAAGCTTTCTTT
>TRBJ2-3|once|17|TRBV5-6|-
CASSLARDFPVTDTQYF
TGTGCCAGCAGCTTGGCTCGGGACTTCCCTGTTACAGATACGCAGTATTTT
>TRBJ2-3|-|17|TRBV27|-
CASSLSMAAPSTDTQYF
TGTGCCAGCAGTTTATCGATGGCAGCTCCTAGCACAGATACGCAGTATTTT
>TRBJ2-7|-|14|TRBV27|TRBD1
CASSPRTGNYEQYF
TGTGCCAGCAGTCCCAGGACAGGGAACTACGAGCAGTACTTC
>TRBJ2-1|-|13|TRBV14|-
CATASATYNEQFF
TGTGCCACCGCTAGCGCCACATACAATGAGCAGTTCTTC
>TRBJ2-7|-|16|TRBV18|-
CASSPKKGVSTYEQYF
TGTGCCAGCTCACCCAAAAAGGGGGTGAGTACCTACGAGCAGTACTTC
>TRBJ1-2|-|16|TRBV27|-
CASSPSLGNLNYGYTF
TGTGCCAGCAGCCCATCGTTGGGGAATCTTAACTATGGCTACACCTTC
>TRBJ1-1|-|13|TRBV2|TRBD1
CARGGQMNTEAFF
TGTGCCAGGGGGGGACAGATGAACACTGAAGCTTTCTTT
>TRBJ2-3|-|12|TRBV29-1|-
CSVAAEPDTQYF
TGCAGCGTTGCGGCGGAGCCAGATACGCAGTATTTT
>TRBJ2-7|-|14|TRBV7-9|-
CASSPPVGSYEQYF
TGTGCCAGCAGTCCACCAGTTGGCTCCTACGAGCAGTACTTC
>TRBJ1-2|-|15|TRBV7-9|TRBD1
CASSFGDRRVYGYTF
TGTGCCAGCAGCTTCGGGGACAGGAGGGTCTATGGCTACACCTTC
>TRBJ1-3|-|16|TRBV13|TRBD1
CASSLGQGARGNTIYF
TGTGCCAGCAGCTTAGGACAGGGGGCGAGAGGAAACACCATATATTTT
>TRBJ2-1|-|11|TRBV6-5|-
CGTSKGNEQFF
TGTGGGACTTCCAAGGGCAATGAGCAGTTCTTC
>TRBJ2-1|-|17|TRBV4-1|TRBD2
CASSQDLNGRAYNEQFF
TGCGCCAGCAGCCAAGATCTTAACGGGAGGGCCTACAATGAGCAGTTCTTC
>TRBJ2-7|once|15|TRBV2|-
CASSEMPGGVYEQYF
TGTGCCAGCAGTGAAATGCCAGGGGGGGTCTACGAGCAGTACTTC
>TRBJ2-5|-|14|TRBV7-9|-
CASNFLTRQETQYF
TGTGCCAGCAACTTTTTGACAAGGCAAGAGACCCAGTACTTC
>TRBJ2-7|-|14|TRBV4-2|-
CASSQALDSYEQYF
TGTGCCAGCAGCCAAGCATTAGACTCCTACGAGCAGTACTTC
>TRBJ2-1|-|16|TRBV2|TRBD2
CASSDLGGRAVNEQFF
TGTGCCAGCAGTGACTTGGGCGGGAGGGCCGTAAATGAGCAGTTCTTC
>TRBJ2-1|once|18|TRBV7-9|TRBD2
CASSFSRTSGRERIEQFF
TGTGCCAGCAGCTTTTCCCGGACTAGCGGGAGGGAACGTATTGAGCAGTTCTTC
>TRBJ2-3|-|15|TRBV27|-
CASRRGTVSTDTQYF
TGTGCCAGCAGGCGCGGGACAGTCAGCACAGATACGCAGTATTTT
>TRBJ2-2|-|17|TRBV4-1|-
CASSQDPRQSYTGELFF
TGCGCCAGCAGCCAAGATCCGAGACAGAGTTACACCGGGGAGCTGTTTTTT
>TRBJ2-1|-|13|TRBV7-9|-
CASSPRVYNEQFF
TGTGCCAGCAGCCCGAGGGTGTACAATGAGCAGTTCTTC
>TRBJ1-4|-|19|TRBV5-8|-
CASRLGSVGSLATNEKLFF
TGTGCCAGCAGACTGGGTAGCGTGGGGTCTCTCGCAACTAATGAAAAACTGTTTTTT
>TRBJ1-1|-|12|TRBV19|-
CASRDMNTEAFF
TGTGCCAGTAGAGATATGAACACTGAAGCTTTCTTT
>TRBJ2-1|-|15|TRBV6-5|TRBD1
CASSTTGESYNEQFF
TGTGCCAGCAGTACTACAGGGGAGTCCTACAATGAGCAGTTCTTC
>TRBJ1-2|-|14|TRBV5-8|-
CASSTGRPVIGYTF
TGTGCCAGCAGCACGGGACGGCCCGTTATTGGCTACACCTTC
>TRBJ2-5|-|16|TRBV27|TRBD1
CASSIQGQGARETQYF
TGTGCCAGCAGTATACAGGGACAGGGGGCGCGGGAGACCCAGTACTTC
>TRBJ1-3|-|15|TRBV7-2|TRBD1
CASSFVGYRGDTIYF
TGTGCCAGCAGCTTCGTAGGGTACAGGGGGGACACCATATATTTT
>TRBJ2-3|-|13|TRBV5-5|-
CASKTLQTDTQYF
TGTGCCAGCAAGACCCTCCAGACAGATACGCAGTATTTT
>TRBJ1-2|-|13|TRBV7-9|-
CASSSPLANGYTF
TGTGCCAGCAGCTCCCCCCTCGCCAATGGCTACACCTTC
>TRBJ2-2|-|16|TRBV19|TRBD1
CASSIIGQGFAGELFF
TGTGCCAGTAGTATTATCGGACAGGGCTTCGCCGGGGAGCTGTTTTTT
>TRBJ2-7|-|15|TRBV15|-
CATSRAPGAAYEQYF
TGTGCCACCAGCAGAGCCCCCGGGGCAGCCTACGAGCAGTACTTC
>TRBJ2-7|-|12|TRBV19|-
CASSIEGDEQYF
TGTGCCAGTAGTATTGAGGGGGACGAGCAGTACTTC
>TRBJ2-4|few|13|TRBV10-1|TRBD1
CASSGTGENIQYF
TGCGCCAGCAGTGGGACAGGGGAAAACATTCAGTACTTC
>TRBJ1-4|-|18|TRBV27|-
CASSADGLIEGTNEKLFF
TGTGCCAGCAGTGCGGACGGGCTTATAGAAGGAACTAATGAAAAACTGTTTTTT
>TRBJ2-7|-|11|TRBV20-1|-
CSAKVLYEQYF
TGCAGTGCAAAGGTCCTCTACGAGCAGTACTTC
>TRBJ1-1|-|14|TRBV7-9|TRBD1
CASSWGQGTTEAFF
TGTGCCAGCAGCTGGGGACAGGGAACCACTGAAGCTTTCTTT
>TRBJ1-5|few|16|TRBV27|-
CASSLSSGYGNQPQHF
TGTGCCAGCAGTTTATCGTCGGGGTATGGCAATCAGCCCCAGCATTTT
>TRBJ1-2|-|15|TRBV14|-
CASSQDRQGLEGYTF
TGTGCCAGCAGCCAAGATCGCCAGGGGTTAGAGGGCTACACCTTC
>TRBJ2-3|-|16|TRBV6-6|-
CASSYSPHREHGTQYF
TGTGCCAGCAGTTACTCGCCGCACAGGGAACATGGTACGCAGTATTTT
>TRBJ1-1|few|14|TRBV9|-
CASSVSGANTEAFF
TGTGCCAGCAGCGTTTCGGGGGCGAACACTGAAGCTTTCTTT